This TCR beta chain is from a study of T cells in Graves' hyperthyroidism and ophthalmopathy. Study-level findings and limits: Stable hyperthyroidism and ophthalmopathy were separated using 13 V-J signatures. Model-based prediction identified ophthalmopathy a median around 6.5 months prior to its onset.

Exclusion of a patient resulted from uncontrolled infection, other autoimmune disease, pregnancy or lactation. Every diagnosis used clinical symptoms, serum thyroxine and TRAb, thyroid ultrasound and orbital computed tomography. Template material for amplifying TCR beta CDR3 regions consisted of RNA transcripts. The HTBI set primed first-round TCR CDR3 RT-PCR. TCRdb independently ran MiXCR on the multiplex PCR reads; one entry per CDR3 protein. The sample lists around 480,000 distinct CDR3 sequences; roughly 14% were seen once. CDR3 length equals 16 residues. The trim removed 5 bases at V and 10 bases at J, leaving 12 bases unmatched. This clonotype was seen just once. The antigen is undetermined.

The sequencing input was blood. The V gene is TRBV12-3 or TRBV12-4, the J gene TRBJ2-1; 12 bases map to TRBD2. The receptor was isolated from a woman between 18 and 30 years old with Graves' hyperthyroidism. CDR3 in DNA: TGTGCCAGCAGTGTGGGACTAGCGGGCCCATTGGGGGAGCAGTTCTTC. Translating it yields CASSVGLAGPLGEQFF.